This entry describes one T cell receptor beta chain. The ends were cut back, 1 base at V and 9 bases at J, with 16 bases in the middle. Germline CDR1 and CDR2: MNHNS and SASEGT. This CDR3 comprises 15 residues. These data belong to a study of somatic mutations in cytotoxic T cells in rheumatoid arthritis. TCRdb's table, derived via immunoSEQ multiplex PCR, lists solely in-frame clones and lacks some. The sample lists about 4,200 clones; 79% were seen once. Sequencing was done on a sample of CD8+ T cells sorted from blood. The receptor was isolated from an adult with rheumatoid arthritis. The J gene is TRBJ1-5, the V gene TRBV6-1; D gene unclear. CDR3 sequence reads: CASSEVWEVGRPQHF. The CDR3 bases are TGTGCCAGCAGTGAAGTTTGGGAGGTCGGAAGGCCCCAGCATTTT.